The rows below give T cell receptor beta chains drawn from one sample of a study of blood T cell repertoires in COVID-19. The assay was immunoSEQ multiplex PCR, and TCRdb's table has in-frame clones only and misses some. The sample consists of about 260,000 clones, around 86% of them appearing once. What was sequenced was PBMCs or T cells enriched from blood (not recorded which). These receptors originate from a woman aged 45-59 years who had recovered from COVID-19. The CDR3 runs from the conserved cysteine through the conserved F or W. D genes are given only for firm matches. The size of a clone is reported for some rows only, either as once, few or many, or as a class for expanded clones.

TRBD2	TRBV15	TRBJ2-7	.	TGTGCCACCAGCAGAGCTCCATCGGGGGGTTACGAGCAGTACTTC	CATSRAPSGGYEQYF
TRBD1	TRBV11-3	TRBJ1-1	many	TGTGCCAGCAGCGTCTCCCAGGGGGGCACTGAAGCTTTCTTT	CASSVSQGGTEAFF
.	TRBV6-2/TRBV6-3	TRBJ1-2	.	TGTGCCAGCAGCTCCGTAGGACAGTCTTATGGCTACACCTTC	CASSSVGQSYGYTF
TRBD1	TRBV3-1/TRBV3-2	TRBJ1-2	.	TGTGCCAGCAGTGACAGGGCCGATGGGGGTGGCTACACCTTC	CASSDRADGGGYTF
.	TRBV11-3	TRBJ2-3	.	TGTGCCAGCAGCTCCCACAGGGATCGCACAGATACGCAGTATTTT	CASSSHRDRTDTQYF
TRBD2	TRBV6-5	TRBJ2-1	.	TGTGCCAGCAGACGATCGGTGAGCGGGATAAATGAGCAGTTCTTC	CASRRSVSGINEQFF
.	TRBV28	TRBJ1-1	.	TGTGCCAGCAGTTTATGGGGGCCTTACACTGAAGCTTTCTTT	CASSLWGPYTEAFF
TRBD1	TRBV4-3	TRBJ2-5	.	TGCGCCAGCAGCCCGAGGGGGCTAGCTCAAGAGACCCAGTACTTC	CASSPRGLAQETQYF
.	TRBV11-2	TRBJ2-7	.	TGTGCCAGCAGCTTATTCGGACAGTTCCAGCAGTACTTC	CASSLFGQFQQYF
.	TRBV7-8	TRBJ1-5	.	TGTGCCAGCAGCTTAGGCTCTACCAGCAATCAGCCCCAGCATTTT	CASSLGSTSNQPQHF
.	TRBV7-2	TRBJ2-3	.	TGTGCCAGCAGCCCTAACGTTGATACGCAGTATTTT	CASSPNVDTQYF
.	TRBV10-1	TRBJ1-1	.	TGCGCCAGCAGCCTTGTTAGTCTGAGGGCTTTCTTT	CASSLVSLRAFF
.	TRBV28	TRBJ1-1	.	TGTGCCAGCATCCGTGCAGGGGAAACTGAAGCTTTCTTT	CASIRAGETEAFF
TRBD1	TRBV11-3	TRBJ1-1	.	TGTGCCAGCAGCTTAGATGGGACAGGGTGGAACACTGAAGCTTTCTTT	CASSLDGTGWNTEAFF
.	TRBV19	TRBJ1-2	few	TGTGCCAGTAGTCCACGGACTCGGGTGTGGGGCTACACCTTC	CASSPRTRVWGYTF
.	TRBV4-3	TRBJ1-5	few	TGCGCCAGCAGCCAAGTTTCCGGGTCGATGCCCCAGCATTTT	CASSQVSGSMPQHF
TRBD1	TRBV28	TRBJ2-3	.	TGTGCCAGCACCCCGGGGACAGGGTACACAGATACGCAGTATTTT	CASTPGTGYTDTQYF
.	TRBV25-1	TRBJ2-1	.	TGTGCCAGCAGTGATACCGGGACTTGGAATGAGCAGTTCTTC	CASSDTGTWNEQFF
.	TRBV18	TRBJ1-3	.	TGTGCCAGCTCACGGGCAGGGCTCTCTAGTTCCGGAAACACCATATATTTT	CASSRAGLSSSGNTIYF
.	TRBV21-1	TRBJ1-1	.	.	CARSKVGTGAEAFF
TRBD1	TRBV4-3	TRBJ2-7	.	TGCGCCAGCAGCCAAAGACCGGGACAGGGACCTTACGAGCAGTACTTC	CASSQRPGQGPYEQYF
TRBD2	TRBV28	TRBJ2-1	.	TGTGCCAGCAGTCCCCTAGGTAGCGGGAGGGCCGGTGAGCAGTTCTTC	CASSPLGSGRAGEQFF
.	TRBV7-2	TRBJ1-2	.	TGTGCCAGCAGCTTAGACTACCGGAACTATGGCTACACCTTC	CASSLDYRNYGYTF
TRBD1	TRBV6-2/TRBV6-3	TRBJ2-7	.	TGTGCCAGCAGCTGGGACAGGGGGCTTTTCGAGCAGTACTTC	CASSWDRGLFEQYF
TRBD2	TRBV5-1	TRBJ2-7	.	TGCGCCAGCAGCTGGACTAGCGGGGAGTCCTACGAGCAGTACTTC	CASSWTSGESYEQYF
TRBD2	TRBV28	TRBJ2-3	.	TGTGCCAGCAGTATCCCCAGACCCCCCGCCCTGCGCGGGAGGACAGATACGCAGTATTTT	CASSIPRPPALRGRTDTQYF
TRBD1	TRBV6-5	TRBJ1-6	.	TGTGCCAGCACCCCCGGGACAGGGGGTTCACCCCTCCACTTT	CASTPGTGGSPLHF
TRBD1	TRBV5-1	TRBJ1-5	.	TGCGCCAGCAGCTTGGCAGGGGGCGGAGGACAGCCCCAGCATTTT	CASSLAGGGGQPQHF
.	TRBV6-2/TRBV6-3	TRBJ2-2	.	TGTGCCAGCAGTGATGGGACAATGAACACCGGGGAGCTGTTTTTT	CASSDGTMNTGELFF
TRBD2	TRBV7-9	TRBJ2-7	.	TGTGCCAGCAGCTCCGGTAGACTAGCGGGGGAAGAGCAGTACTTC	CASSSGRLAGEEQYF
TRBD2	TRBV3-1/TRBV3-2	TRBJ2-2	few	TGTGCCAGCAGCCATAGTAGCGGGGGCAACACCGGGGAGCTGTTTTTT	CASSHSSGGNTGELFF
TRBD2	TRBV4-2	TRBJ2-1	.	TGTGCCAGCAGCCAAGATGGTTTGACTAGCGGGAGCTTCAATGAGCAGTTCTTC	CASSQDGLTSGSFNEQFF
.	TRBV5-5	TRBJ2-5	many	TGTGCCAGCAGCCGCAGGGCAGGAGAGACCCAGTACTTC	CASSRRAGETQYF
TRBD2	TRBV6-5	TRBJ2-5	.	TGTGCCAGCAGACCCGGGACTAGCGTGGTTGAGACCCAGTACTTC	CASRPGTSVVETQYF
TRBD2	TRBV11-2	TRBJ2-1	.	TGTGCCAGCAGCTCGGGACTAGGAAGTGGCAATGAGCAGTTCTTC	CASSSGLGSGNEQFF
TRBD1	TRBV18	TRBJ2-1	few	TGTGCCAGCTCACCTTCAGGGGGTAGCTCCTACAATGAGCAGTTCTTC	CASSPSGGSSYNEQFF
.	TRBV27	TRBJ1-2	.	TGTGCCAGCAGTTTAAGATTCATGGGCCGTATTTCGTATGGCTACACCTTC	CASSLRFMGRISYGYTF
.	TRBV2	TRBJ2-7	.	TGTGCCAGCAGTGCGCGGAGCTCCTACGAGCAGTACTTC	CASSARSSYEQYF
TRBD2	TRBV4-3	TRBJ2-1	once	TGCGCCAGCAGCCAGGAGACTAGCTTCTACAATGAGCAGTTCTTC	CASSQETSFYNEQFF
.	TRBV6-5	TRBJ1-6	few	TGTGCCAGCGGCGAGGTTTCCTATAATTCACCCCTCCACTTT	CASGEVSYNSPLHF
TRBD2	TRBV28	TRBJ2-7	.	TGTGCCAGCATCTTTAGCGGGAGCGAGGACGAGCAGTACTTC	CASIFSGSEDEQYF
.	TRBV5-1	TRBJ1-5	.	TGCGCCAGCAGCTTCGCCGGAGGGGCCCAGCATTTT	CASSFAGGAQHF
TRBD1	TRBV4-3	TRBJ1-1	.	TGCGCCAGCAGCCAGGACAGGGACACTGAAGCTTTCTTT	CASSQDRDTEAFF
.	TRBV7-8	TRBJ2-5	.	TGTGCCAGCAGCTCCGCCAGCTCCAGGGGAGAGACCCAGTACTTC	CASSSASSRGETQYF
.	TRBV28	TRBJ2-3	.	TGTGCCAGCAGTTCCCCCAGGGGTCGGGATACGCAGTATTTT	CASSSPRGRDTQYF
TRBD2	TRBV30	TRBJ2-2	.	TGTGCCTGGAGTGAGGGACTAGCGGGATTTGGGGAGCTGTTTTTT	CAWSEGLAGFGELFF
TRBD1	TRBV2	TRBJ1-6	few	TGTGCCAGCAGGGAAAGACAGGGAGAAAATTCACCCCTCCACTTT	CASRERQGENSPLHF